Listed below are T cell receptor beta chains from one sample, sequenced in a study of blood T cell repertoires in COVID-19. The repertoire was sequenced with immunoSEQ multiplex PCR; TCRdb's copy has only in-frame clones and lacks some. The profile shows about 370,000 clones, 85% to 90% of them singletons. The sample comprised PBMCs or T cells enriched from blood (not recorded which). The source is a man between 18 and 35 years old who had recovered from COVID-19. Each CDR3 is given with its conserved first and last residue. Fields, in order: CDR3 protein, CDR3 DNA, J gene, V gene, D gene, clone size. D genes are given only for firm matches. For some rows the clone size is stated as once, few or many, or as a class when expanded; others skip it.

CASSVVAGSTDTQYF	TGTGCCAGCAGCGTAGTGGCGGGATCCACAGATACGCAGTATTTT	TRBJ2-3	TRBV9	NA	NA
CASSQIIYRVPNLPPPYEQYF	TGTGCCAGCAGCCAAATAATTTACAGGGTACCAAATCTCCCCCCCCCTTACGAGCAGTACTTC	TRBJ2-7	TRBV14	NA	NA
CASSQDHRGNTIYF	TGCGCCAGCAGCCAAGATCATAGAGGAAACACCATATATTTT	TRBJ1-3	TRBV4-3	NA	NA
CASRRLAGVEGTDTQYF	TGTGCCAGTAGGAGACTAGCGGGAGTCGAGGGTACAGATACGCAGTATTTT	TRBJ2-3	TRBV19	TRBD2	NA
CASSSAGADFNQPQHF	TGTGCCAGCAGTTCCGCTGGGGCCGACTTCAATCAGCCCCAGCATTTT	TRBJ1-5	TRBV28	NA	NA
CASSLSVKNTEAFF	TGTGCCAGCAGTTTATCAGTTAAGAACACTGAAGCTTTCTTT	TRBJ1-1	TRBV28	NA	once
CSVERIGGLAGAREQYF	TGCAGCGTTGAAAGAATTGGTGGGCTAGCGGGGGCGCGGGAGCAGTACTTC	TRBJ2-7	TRBV29-1	TRBD2	NA
CASSPLGTLAASTDTQYF	TGTGCCAGCTCACCACTAGGAACACTAGCGGCCTCCACAGATACGCAGTATTTT	TRBJ2-3	TRBV18	TRBD2	NA
CASSDLGGGINNEQFF	TGTGCCAGCTCAGATCTGGGCGGGGGAATTAACAATGAGCAGTTCTTC	TRBJ2-1	TRBV18	TRBD2	NA
CASSPQRSWEQYF	TGTGCCAGCAGCCCCCAGAGGAGCTGGGAGCAGTACTTC	TRBJ2-7	TRBV7-9	NA	NA
CASSVGPSGRGADTQYF	TGTGCCAGCAGCGTAGGGCCTAGCGGGAGGGGAGCAGATACGCAGTATTTT	TRBJ2-3	TRBV9	TRBD2	once
CASNGQGGSSPLHF	TGTGCCAGCAACGGGCAGGGAGGAAGTTCACCCCTCCACTTT	TRBJ1-6	TRBV6-5	NA	NA
CATRTGTGESLNEQFF	TGTGCCACCAGAACAGGGACAGGGGAGAGTTTGAATGAGCAGTTCTTC	TRBJ2-1	TRBV24-1	TRBD1	NA
CSATRWDEQFF	TGCAGCGCGACTAGATGGGATGAGCAGTTCTTC	TRBJ2-1	TRBV29-1	NA	NA
CASSQGGRDTQYF	TGTGCCAGCAGCCAGGGAGGTCGGGATACGCAGTATTTT	TRBJ2-3	TRBV3-1/TRBV3-2	NA	once
CASSAHGTPYGYTF	TGCGCCAGCAGTGCCCACGGGACTCCATATGGCTACACCTTC	TRBJ1-2	TRBV10-1	NA	NA
CASSPYYTDTQYF	TGTGCCAGCAGCCCTTATTACACAGATACGCAGTATTTT	TRBJ2-3	TRBV9	NA	NA
CAISEREQETQYF	TGTGCCATCAGTGAGAGAGAACAAGAGACCCAGTACTTC	TRBJ2-5	TRBV10-3	NA	NA
CASSLGSGGGPTYEQYF	TGTGCCAGCAGCTTGGGGAGCGGGGGCGGTCCTACCTACGAGCAGTACTTC	TRBJ2-7	TRBV5-4	TRBD2	NA
CASSLGQGEYF	TGTGCCAGCAGCCTCGGACAGGGGGAGTACTTC	TRBJ2-4	TRBV2	TRBD1	NA
CASSSDRGLSYEQYF	TGCGCCAGCAGCTCCGACAGGGGACTCTCCTACGAGCAGTACTTC	TRBJ2-7	TRBV5-1	TRBD1	NA
CASSETGIGSPLHF	TGTGCCAGCTCAGAGACAGGGATCGGTTCACCCCTCCACTTT	TRBJ1-6	TRBV18	TRBD1	NA
CASSLGTTLQETQYF	TGTGCCAGCAGCTTAGGGACAACGTTACAAGAGACCCAGTACTTC	TRBJ2-5	TRBV7-7	NA	NA